These T cell receptor beta chains were read from a single sample in a study of CD8+ T cells in alopecia areata. TCRdb keeps only in-frame clones here, not all; method: immunoSEQ multiplex PCR. The sample holds about 190,000 clones; roughly 53% are singletons and the top ten take roughly an eighth. Sequences were derived from CD8+ T cells sorted from blood, sampled at week 24, from a patient treated with tofacitinib. The source is a human donor with alopecia areata. Both conserved end residues are part of each CDR3. The order of the fields is V gene, J gene, clone size, D gene, CDR3 protein, CDR3 DNA. D genes are given only for firm matches. Size values are once, few and many counts, or a class for expanded clones, and some rows have none.

>TRBV11-2|TRBJ2-2|NA|NA
CASSPNRAGELFF
TGTGCCAGCAGCCCGAACAGGGCCGGGGAGCTGTTTTTT
>TRBV29-1|TRBJ1-2|NA|TRBD1
CSVEWDRGNYGYTF
TGCAGCGTTGAGTGGGACAGGGGTAACTATGGCTACACCTTC
>TRBV4-1|TRBJ2-7|few|NA
CASSQARDRSSYEQYF
TGCGCCAGCAGCCAAGCCAGAGACAGGAGCTCCTACGAGCAGTACTTC
>TRBV27|TRBJ1-1|NA|NA
CASIGPGTEAFF
TGTGCCAGCATTGGTCCGGGCACTGAAGCTTTCTTT
>TRBV2|TRBJ1-1|NA|NA
CASSEGTGSTEAFF
TGTGCCAGCAGTGAAGGTACAGGGAGCACTGAAGCTTTCTTT
>TRBV2|TRBJ2-3|NA|NA
CASTKGRGATDTQYF
TGTGCCAGCACCAAGGGCAGGGGGGCCACAGATACGCAGTATTTT
>TRBV10-2|TRBJ2-1|medium-sized|NA
CASRDRLRGYNEQFF
TGCGCCAGCAGAGATCGGCTGAGGGGCTACAATGAGCAGTTCTTC
>TRBV7-9|TRBJ2-4|few|NA
CASSSQILLNIQYF
TGTGCCAGCAGCTCACAGATATTGCTAAACATTCAGTACTTC
>TRBV4-1|TRBJ2-1|NA|NA
CASSQEFSYNEQFF
TGCGCCAGCAGCCAAGAGTTCTCCTACAATGAGCAGTTCTTC
>TRBV30|TRBJ1-5|once|NA
CAWSEGEAQPQHF
TGTGCCTGGAGTGAAGGGGAGGCCCAGCCCCAGCATTTT
>TRBV6-5|TRBJ1-5|once|NA
CASSGVETNQPQHF
TGTGCCAGCAGCGGTGTCGAGACCAATCAGCCCCAGCATTTT
>TRBV7-9|TRBJ1-1|few|TRBD1
CASRSGTGGTEAFF
TGTGCCAGCAGATCCGGGACAGGGGGCACTGAAGCTTTCTTT
>TRBV29-1|TRBJ2-7|few|NA
CSVVSEARYEQYF
TGCAGCGTTGTTTCGGAGGCGCGCTACGAGCAGTACTTC
>TRBV7-2|TRBJ2-1|NA|NA
CASSRDKNRGGEQFF
TGTGCCAGCAGCCGCGACAAGAACAGGGGAGGGGAGCAGTTCTTC
>TRBV29-1|TRBJ2-1|few|NA
CSVEGGVRDITRYNEQFF
TGCAGCGTTGAAGGAGGGGTGCGGGACATCACCCGCTACAATGAGCAGTTCTTC
>TRBV30|TRBJ2-7|NA|TRBD1
CAWINPDRGLNPTEQYF
TGTGCCTGGATAAACCCGGACAGGGGGCTTAATCCAACCGAGCAGTACTTC
>TRBV27|TRBJ2-7|few|NA
CASSLSGNGEQYF
TGTGCCAGCAGTTTATCAGGGAATGGCGAGCAGTACTTC
>TRBV29-1|TRBJ2-7|few|TRBD1
CSVTPRDRSYEQYF
TGCAGCGTTACCCCAAGGGACAGGTCCTACGAGCAGTACTTC
>TRBV5-1|TRBJ2-7|NA|NA
CASSFNYEQYF
TGCGCCAGCAGCTTCAACTACGAGCAGTACTTC
>TRBV5-1|TRBJ1-6|NA|NA
CASSPLGVRRSPLHF
TGCGCCAGCAGCCCCCTCGGGGTACGCCGTTCACCCCTCCACTTT
>TRBV5-1|TRBJ2-7|NA|NA
CASSPKTGGYEQYF
TGCGCCAGCAGCCCAAAGACAGGAGGCTACGAGCAGTACTTC
>TRBV29-1|TRBJ2-7|few|TRBD1
CSARGGTGNEQYF
TGCAGCGCCCGGGGAGGGACAGGGAACGAGCAGTACTTC
>TRBV11-3|TRBJ1-1|NA|TRBD1
CASRDRALGTEAFF
TGTGCCAGCCGGGACAGGGCGCTTGGGACTGAAGCTTTCTTT
>TRBV27|TRBJ2-5|NA|NA
CASSSYSGSPYYF
TGTGCCAGCAGTTCGTACTCAGGGTCCCCCTACTACTTC
>TRBV2|TRBJ2-2|few|TRBD2
CASSEAISGGNTGELFF
TGTGCCAGCAGTGAAGCTATTAGCGGGGGGAACACCGGGGAGCTGTTTTTT
>TRBV4-1|TRBJ2-3|NA|TRBD1
CASSQFEGATDTQYF
TGCGCCAGCAGCCAATTTGAGGGGGCTACAGATACGCAGTATTTT
>TRBV6-6|TRBJ2-1|few|NA
CASSYPYNEQFF
TGTGCCAGCAGTTACCCCTACAATGAGCAGTTCTTC